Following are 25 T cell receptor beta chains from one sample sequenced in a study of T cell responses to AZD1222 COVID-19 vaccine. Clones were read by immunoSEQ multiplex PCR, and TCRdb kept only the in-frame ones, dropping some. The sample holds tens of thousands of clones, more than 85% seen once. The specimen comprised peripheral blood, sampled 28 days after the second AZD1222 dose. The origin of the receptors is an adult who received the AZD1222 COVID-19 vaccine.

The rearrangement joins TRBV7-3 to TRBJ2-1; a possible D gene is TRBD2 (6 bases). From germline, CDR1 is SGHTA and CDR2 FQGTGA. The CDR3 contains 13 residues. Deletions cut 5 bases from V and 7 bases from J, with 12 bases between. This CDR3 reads CASSPGLPNEQFF. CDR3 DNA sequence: TGTGCCAGCAGCCCGGGACTCCCAAATGAGCAGTTCTTC.

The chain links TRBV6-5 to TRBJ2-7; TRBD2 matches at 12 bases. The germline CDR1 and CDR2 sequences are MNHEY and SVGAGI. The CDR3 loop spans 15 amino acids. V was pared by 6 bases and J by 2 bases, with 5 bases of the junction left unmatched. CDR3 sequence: CASSTRLAGAYEQYF. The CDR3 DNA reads TGTGCCAGCAGCACCCGACTAGCGGGGGCCTACGAGCAGTACTTC.

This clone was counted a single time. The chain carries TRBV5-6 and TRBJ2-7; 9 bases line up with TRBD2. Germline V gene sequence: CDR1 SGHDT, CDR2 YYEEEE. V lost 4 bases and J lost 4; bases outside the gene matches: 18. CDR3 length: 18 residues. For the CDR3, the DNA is TGTGCCAGCAGCCAGGAGCGGGAGGCCCCATGCCCAGCGTACGAGCAGTACTTC. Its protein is CASSQEREAPCPAYEQYF.

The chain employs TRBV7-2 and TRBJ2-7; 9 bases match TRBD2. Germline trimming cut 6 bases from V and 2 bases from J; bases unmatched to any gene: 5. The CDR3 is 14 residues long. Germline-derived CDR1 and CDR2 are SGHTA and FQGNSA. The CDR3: CASSVTSGPYEQYF. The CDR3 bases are TGTGCCAGCAGTGTGACTAGCGGCCCCTACGAGCAGTACTTC.

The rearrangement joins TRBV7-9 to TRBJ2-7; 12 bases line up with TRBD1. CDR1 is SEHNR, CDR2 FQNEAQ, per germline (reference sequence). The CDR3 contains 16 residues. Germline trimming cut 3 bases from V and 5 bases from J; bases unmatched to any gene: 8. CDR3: CASSFPFGTGGHEQYF. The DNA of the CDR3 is TGTGCCAGCAGCTTCCCATTCGGGACAGGGGGCCACGAGCAGTACTTC.

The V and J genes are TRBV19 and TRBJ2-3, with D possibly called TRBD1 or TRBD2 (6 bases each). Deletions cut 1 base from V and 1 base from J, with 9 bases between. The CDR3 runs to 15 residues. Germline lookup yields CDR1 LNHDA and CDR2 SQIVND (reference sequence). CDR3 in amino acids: CASSIARGGTDTQYF. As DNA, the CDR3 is TGTGCCAGTAGTATAGCGAGGGGGGGCACAGATACGCAGTATTTT.

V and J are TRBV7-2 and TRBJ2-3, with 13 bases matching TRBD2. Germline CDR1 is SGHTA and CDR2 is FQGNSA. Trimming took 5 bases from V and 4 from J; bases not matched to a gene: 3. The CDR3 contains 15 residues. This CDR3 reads CASSRTSGSSDTQYF. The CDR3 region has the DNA TGTGCCAGCAGCAGGACTAGCGGGAGCTCAGATACGCAGTATTTT. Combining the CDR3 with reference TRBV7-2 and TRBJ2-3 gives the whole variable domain GAGVSQSPSNKVTEKGKDVELRCDPISGHTALYWYRQSLGQGLEFLIYFQGNSAPDKSGLPSDRFSAERTGGSVSTLTIQRTQQEDSAVYLCASSRTSGSSDTQYFGPGTRLTVL.

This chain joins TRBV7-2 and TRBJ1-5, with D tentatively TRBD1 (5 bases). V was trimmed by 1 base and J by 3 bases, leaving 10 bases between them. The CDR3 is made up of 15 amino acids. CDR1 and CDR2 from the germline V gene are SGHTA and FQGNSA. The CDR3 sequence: CASSLGQTNNQPQHF. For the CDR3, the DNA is TGTGCCAGCAGCTTAGGACAGACCAACAATCAGCCCCAGCATTTT.

The CDR3 coding sequence is TGTGCCACCAGGGGCACCGGGGAGCTGTTTTTT. Translated: CATRGTGELFF. This chain links TRBV24-1 with TRBJ2-2; the D is unclear. This CDR3 is 11 amino acids long. V dropped 7 bases and J dropped 4 bases, with 3 bases sitting between them. Germline V CDR1 and CDR2: KGHDR, SFDVKD.

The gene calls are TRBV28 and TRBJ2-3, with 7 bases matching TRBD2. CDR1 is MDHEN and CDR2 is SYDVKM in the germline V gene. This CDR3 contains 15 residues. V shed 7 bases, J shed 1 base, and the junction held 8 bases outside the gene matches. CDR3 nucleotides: TGTGCCAGCAAGTCGAGCGGGGCGGGCACAGATACGCAGTATTTT. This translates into CASKSSGAGTDTQYF.

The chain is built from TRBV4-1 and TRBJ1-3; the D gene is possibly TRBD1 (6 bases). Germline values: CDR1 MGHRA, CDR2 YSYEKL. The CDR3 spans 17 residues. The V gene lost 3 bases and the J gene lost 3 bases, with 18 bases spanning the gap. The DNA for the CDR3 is TGCGCCAGCAGCCAGTTCGGACAGTCCTCCTTTGGAAACACCATATATTTT. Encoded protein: CASSQFGQSSFGNTIYF.

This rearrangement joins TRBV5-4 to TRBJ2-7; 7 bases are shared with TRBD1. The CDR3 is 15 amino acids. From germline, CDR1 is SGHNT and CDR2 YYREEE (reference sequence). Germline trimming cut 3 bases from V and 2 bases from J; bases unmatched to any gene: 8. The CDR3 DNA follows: TGTGCCAGCAGCTCAACAGGGGACGGTCCCTACGAGCAGTACTTC. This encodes CASSSTGDGPYEQYF.

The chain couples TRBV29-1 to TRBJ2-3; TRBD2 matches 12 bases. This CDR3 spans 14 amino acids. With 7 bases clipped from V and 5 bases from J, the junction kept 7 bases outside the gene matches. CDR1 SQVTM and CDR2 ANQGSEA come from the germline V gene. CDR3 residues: CSAPGLAGLDTQYF. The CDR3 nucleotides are TGCAGCGCCCCGGGACTAGCGGGTTTAGATACGCAGTATTTT.

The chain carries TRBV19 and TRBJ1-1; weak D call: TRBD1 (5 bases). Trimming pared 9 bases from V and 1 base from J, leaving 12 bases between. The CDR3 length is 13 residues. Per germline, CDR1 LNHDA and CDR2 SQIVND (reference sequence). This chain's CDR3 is CASQFGGNTEAFF. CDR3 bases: TGTGCCAGCCAATTCGGGGGGAACACTGAAGCTTTCTTT.

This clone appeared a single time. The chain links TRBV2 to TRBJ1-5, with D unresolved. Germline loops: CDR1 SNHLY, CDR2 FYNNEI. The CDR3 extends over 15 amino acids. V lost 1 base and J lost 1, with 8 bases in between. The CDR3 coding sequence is TGTGCCAGCAGTGAAGGGGGAGCCAGCAATCAGCCCCAGCATTTT. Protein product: CASSEGGASNQPQHF.

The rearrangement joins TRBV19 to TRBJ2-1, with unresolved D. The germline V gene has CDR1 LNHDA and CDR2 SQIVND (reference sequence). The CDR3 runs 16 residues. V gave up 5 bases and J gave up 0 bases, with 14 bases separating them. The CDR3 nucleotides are TGTGCCAGTAGTCCAGGAAGACTCGTCTCCTACAATGAGCAGTTCTTC. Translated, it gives CASSPGRLVSYNEQFF. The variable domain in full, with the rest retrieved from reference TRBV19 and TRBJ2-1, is DGGITQSPKYLFRKEGQNVTLSCEQNLNHDAMYWYRQDPGQGLRLIYYSQIVNDFQKGDIAEGYSVSREKKESFPLTVTSAQKNPTAFYLCASSPGRLVSYNEQFFGPGTRLTVL.

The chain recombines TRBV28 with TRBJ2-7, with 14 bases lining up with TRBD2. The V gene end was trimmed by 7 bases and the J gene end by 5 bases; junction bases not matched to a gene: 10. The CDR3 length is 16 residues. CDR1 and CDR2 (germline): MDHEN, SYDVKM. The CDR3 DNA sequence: TGTGCCAGCACCCACAGACTAGCGGGAGGGCGCCACGAGCAGTACTTC. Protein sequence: CASTHRLAGGRHEQYF.

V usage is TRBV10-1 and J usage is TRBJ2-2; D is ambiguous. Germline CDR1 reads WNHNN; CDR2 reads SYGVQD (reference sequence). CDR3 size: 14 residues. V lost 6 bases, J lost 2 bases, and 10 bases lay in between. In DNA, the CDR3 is TGCGCCAGCAGGCCGGGTCCCAACACCGGGGAGCTGTTTTTT. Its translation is CASRPGPNTGELFF.

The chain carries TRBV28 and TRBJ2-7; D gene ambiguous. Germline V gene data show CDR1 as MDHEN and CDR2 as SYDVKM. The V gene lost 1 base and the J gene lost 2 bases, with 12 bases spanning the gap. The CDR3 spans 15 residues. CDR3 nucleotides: TGTGCCAGCAGTTTATCGGGTGGGCCAACCTACGAGCAGTACTTC. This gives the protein CASSLSGGPTYEQYF.

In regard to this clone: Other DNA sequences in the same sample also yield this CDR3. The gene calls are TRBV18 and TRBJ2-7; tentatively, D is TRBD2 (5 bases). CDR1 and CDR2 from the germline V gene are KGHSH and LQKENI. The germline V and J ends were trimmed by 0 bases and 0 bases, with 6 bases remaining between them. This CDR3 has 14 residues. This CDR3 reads CASSPPGSSYEQYF. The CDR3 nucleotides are TGTGCCAGCTCACCACCGGGGAGCTCCTACGAGCAGTACTTC.

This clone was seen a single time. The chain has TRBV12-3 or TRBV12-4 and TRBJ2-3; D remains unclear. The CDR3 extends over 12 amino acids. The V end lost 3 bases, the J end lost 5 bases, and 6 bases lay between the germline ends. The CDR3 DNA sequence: TGTGCCAGCAGTTTTGGAGAAGATACGCAGTATTTT. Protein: CASSFGEDTQYF.

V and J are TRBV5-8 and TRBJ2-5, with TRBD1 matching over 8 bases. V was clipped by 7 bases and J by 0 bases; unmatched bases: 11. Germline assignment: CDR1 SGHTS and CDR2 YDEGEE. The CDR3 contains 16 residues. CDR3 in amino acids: CASEADRARYQETQYF. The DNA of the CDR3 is TGTGCCAGCGAGGCGGACAGGGCCCGGTACCAAGAGACCCAGTACTTC.

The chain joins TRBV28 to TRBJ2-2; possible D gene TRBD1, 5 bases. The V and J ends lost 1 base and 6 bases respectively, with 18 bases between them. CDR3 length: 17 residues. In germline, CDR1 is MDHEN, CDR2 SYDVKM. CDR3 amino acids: CASSLFGGAVQAGELFF. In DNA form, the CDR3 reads TGTGCCAGCAGTTTATTCGGTGGGGCAGTACAGGCCGGGGAGCTGTTTTTT.

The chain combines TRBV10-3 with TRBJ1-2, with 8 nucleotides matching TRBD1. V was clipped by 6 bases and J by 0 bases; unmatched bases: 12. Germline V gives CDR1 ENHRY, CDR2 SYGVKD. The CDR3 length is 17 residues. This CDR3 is CAISAGGLREANYGYTF. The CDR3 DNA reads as TGTGCCATCAGCGCAGGGGGCCTCCGCGAAGCTAACTATGGCTACACCTTC.

The CDR3 DNA follows: TGTGCCACCAGCAGGGAAACTAGCGGGTATGGGGATGAGCAGTTCTTC. It yields the protein CATSRETSGYGDEQFF. This sequence joins TRBV15 and TRBJ2-1; TRBD2 matches 9 bases. The germline V gene has CDR1 LNHNV and CDR2 YYDKDF (reference sequence). The CDR3 spans 16 residues. J lost 8 bases, V lost 3 bases, and 11 bases had no gene match.